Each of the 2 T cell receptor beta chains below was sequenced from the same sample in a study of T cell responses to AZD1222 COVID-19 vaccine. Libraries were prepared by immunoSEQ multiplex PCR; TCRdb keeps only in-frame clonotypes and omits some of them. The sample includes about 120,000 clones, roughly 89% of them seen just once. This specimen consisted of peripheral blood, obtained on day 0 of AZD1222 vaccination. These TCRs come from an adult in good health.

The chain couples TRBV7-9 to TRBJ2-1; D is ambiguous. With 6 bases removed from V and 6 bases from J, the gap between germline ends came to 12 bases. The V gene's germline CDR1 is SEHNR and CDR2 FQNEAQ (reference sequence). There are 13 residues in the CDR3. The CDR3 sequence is CASSLILGNEQFF. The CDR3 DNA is TGTGCCAGCAGTTTGATACTTGGCAATGAGCAGTTCTTC.

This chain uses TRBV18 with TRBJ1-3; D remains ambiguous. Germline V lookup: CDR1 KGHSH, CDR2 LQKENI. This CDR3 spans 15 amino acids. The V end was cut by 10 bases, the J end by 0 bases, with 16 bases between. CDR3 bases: TGTGCCACCCATCAGACTCACTACTCTGGAAACACCATATATTTT. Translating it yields CATHQTHYSGNTIYF.